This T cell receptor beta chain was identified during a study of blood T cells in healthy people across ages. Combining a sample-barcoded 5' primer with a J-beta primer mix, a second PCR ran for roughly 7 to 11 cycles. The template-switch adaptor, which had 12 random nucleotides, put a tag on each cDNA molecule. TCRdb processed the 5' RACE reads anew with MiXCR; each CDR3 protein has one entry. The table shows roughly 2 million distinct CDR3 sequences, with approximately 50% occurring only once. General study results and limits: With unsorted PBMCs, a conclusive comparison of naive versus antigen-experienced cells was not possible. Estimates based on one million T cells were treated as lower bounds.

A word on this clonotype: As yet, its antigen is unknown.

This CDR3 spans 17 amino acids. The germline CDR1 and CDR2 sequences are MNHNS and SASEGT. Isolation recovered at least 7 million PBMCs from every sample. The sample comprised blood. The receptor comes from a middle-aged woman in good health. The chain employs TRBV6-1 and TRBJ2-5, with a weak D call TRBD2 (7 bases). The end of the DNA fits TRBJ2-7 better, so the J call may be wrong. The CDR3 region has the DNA TGTGCCAGCAGTGAAGTTTACCAGGCAGGGGAGGGTGACGAGCAGTACTTC. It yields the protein CASSEVYQAGEGDEQYF.